This paragraph covers one T cell receptor beta chain sequence. The data were taken from a study of CD8 T cells in Susac syndrome. Whole-study context: Blood was drawn from Susac syndrome patients while they were therapy-naive, on corticosteroids, or on intravenous immunoglobulin alone.

After extraction with the RNeasy kit, about 0.45 to 1 ug of the RNA was reverse transcribed using random hexamers. Multiplex immunoSEQ PCR targeted 54 Vbeta and 13 Jbeta TCR beta segments. Each CDR3 protein gets one entry after TCRdb re-called the immunoSEQ multiplex PCR reads with MiXCR. The sample consists of 210,000 or so distinct CDR3 sequences, 94% of them appearing once. The germline V gene has CDR1 SGDLS and CDR2 YYNGEE. V lost 2 bases and J 9 bases, leaving 17 bases between the germline ends. This CDR3 contains 14 residues. The chain joins TRBV9 to TRBJ2-5, with D perhaps being TRBD1 or TRBD2 (5 bases each). The receptor's source is a human donor with Susac syndrome. Sequencing was carried out using CD4+ T cells from PBMCs. CDR3 bases: TGTGCCAGCAGCGTTCGGGGCCCAGAATCGGCCCAGTACTTC. Translation: CASSVRGPESAQYF.